This entry lists 16 T cell receptor beta chains sequenced from one sample in a study of blood T cell repertoires in COVID-19. Sequencing was performed with immunoSEQ multiplex PCR; in TCRdb, only in-frame clones are kept and a portion is missing. The sample has about 210,000 clones, around 88% seen once. The sequencing input was peripheral blood. The receptors here all came from a man between 18 and 35 years old with active or convalescent COVID-19.

The genes are TRBV2 and TRBJ2-1; a possible D gene is TRBD1 (5 bases). The CDR3 runs 12 residues. Trimming cost V 6 bases and J 8 bases, with 11 bases left between them. The germline V gene encodes CDR1 SNHLY and CDR2 FYNNEI. This CDR3 is CASSIRVHEQFF. As DNA, the CDR3 is TGTGCCAGCAGCATCAGGGTCCATGAGCAGTTCTTC.

This chain uses TRBV6-2 or TRBV6-3 with TRBJ2-1, with 10 bases aligning to TRBD2. The length of the CDR3 is 20 residues. V lost 2 bases and J lost 4; bases outside the gene matches: 17. CDR1 and CDR2 from the germline V gene are MNHEY and SVGEGT. CDR3: CASSYPGADSGRTLYNEQFF. The CDR3 coding sequence is TGTGCCAGCAGTTACCCCGGTGCGGATAGCGGGAGGACCCTTTACAATGAGCAGTTCTTC.

The chain has TRBV30 and TRBJ2-7, with D possibly being TRBD1 (5 bases). The germline V and J ends were trimmed by 4 bases and 5 bases, with 9 bases remaining between them. The CDR3 has 11 amino acids. Germline V gene sequence: CDR1 GTSNPN, CDR2 SVGIG (reference sequence). The CDR3 DNA sequence: TGTGCCTGGAACCAGGGAAACGAGCAGTACTTC. Its protein product is CAWNQGNEQYF.

The CDR3 reads CASSQEGPGSLYNEQFF. CDR3 nucleotides: TGTGCCAGCAGCCAAGAGGGACCCGGGAGTCTCTACAATGAGCAGTTCTTC. The chain employs TRBV4-2 and TRBJ2-1, with a tentative D call TRBD2 (6 bases). There are 17 residues in the CDR3. Germline CDR1 reads LGHNA; CDR2 reads YNFKEQ. V was pared by 0 bases and J by 3 bases, with 15 bases between.

The V and J genes are TRBV18 and TRBJ2-3; D is perhaps TRBD2 (6 bases). CDR1 is KGHSH and CDR2 is LQKENI in the germline V gene. The CDR3 is 16 amino acids. V was cut by 0 bases and J by 0 bases, with 10 bases left in between. The CDR3 DNA reads TGTGCCAGCTCACCACCGGTAGGGACTAGCACAGATACGCAGTATTTT. Protein sequence: CASSPPVGTSTDTQYF.

The chain has TRBV12-3 or TRBV12-4 and TRBJ1-2, with 8 bases fitting TRBD1. The CDR3 consists of 13 residues. Trimming took 6 bases from V and 5 from J; bases not matched to a gene: 5. The CDR3 coding sequence is TGTGCCAGCAGGTATCAGGGGGCGTATGGCTACACCTTC. Translation gives CASRYQGAYGYTF.

In its sample, this clone was seen once. The chain employs TRBV27 and TRBJ1-2; D is ambiguous. This CDR3 is 16 amino acids long. Germline V gene lookup returns CDR1 MNHEY and CDR2 SMNVEV (reference sequence). V was trimmed by 4 bases and J by 0 bases, leaving 15 bases between them. The CDR3 region has the DNA TGTGCCAGCAGTTCACTTACTAGGACCCCTAACTATGGCTACACCTTC. Translated: CASSSLTRTPNYGYTF.

This clone was seen only once. The chain combines TRBV19 with TRBJ1-1; a weak D match, TRBD1 (6 bases). The CDR3 loop spans 15 amino acids. Trimming removed 5 bases from V and 2 bases from J, with 15 bases in between. Germline CDR1 reads LNHDA; CDR2 reads SQIVND (reference sequence). CDR3 sequence reads: CASSLRSGANTEAFF. CDR3 sequence (DNA): TGTGCCAGTAGTCTTAGATCAGGGGCTAACACTGAAGCTTTCTTT.

This sequence joins TRBV25-1 and TRBJ1-2; perhaps TRBD1 as D (5 bases). The germline V gene encodes CDR1 MGHDK and CDR2 SYGVNS. The CDR3 is 11 residues long. V was pared by 6 bases and J by 5 bases, with 7 bases between. The CDR3 is CASSRGYGYTF. The CDR3 DNA reads TGTGCCAGCAGCCGGGGGTATGGCTACACCTTC.

V and J are TRBV10-3 and TRBJ2-1; D not certain. This CDR3 is 13 amino acids long. The V and J ends lost 3 bases and 8 bases respectively, with 11 bases between them. The V gene's germline CDR1 is ENHRY and CDR2 SYGVKD. The CDR3 DNA reads as TGTGCCATCAGTGAACATAATCTCGATGAGCAGTTCTTC. Amino acid sequence: CAISEHNLDEQFF.

This chain links TRBV5-4 with TRBJ2-7; 12 bases match TRBD2. The V and J ends lost 0 bases and 4 bases, in that order; junction bases with no gene match: 8. CDR3 length: 17 residues. Germline lookup yields CDR1 SGHNT and CDR2 YYREEE (reference sequence). The CDR3 sequence: CASSLGLAGGPRYEQYF. The CDR3 DNA follows: TGTGCCAGCAGCTTGGGTCTAGCGGGAGGGCCGAGGTACGAGCAGTACTTC.

The chain recombines TRBV10-3 with TRBJ2-4; D is possibly TRBD1 (6 bases). The CDR3 loop spans 18 amino acids. V gave up 2 bases and J gave up 0 bases, with 17 bases separating them. Germline V gene sequence: CDR1 ENHRY, CDR2 SYGVKD. The CDR3 bases are TGTGCCATCAGTGAGCTCCGGACAGAAGGTTTAGCCAAAAACATTCAGTACTTC. Protein: CAISELRTEGLAKNIQYF.

CDR3 sequence: CASSQDPGANVLTF. CDR3 nucleotides: TGTGCCAGCAGCCAGGATCCTGGGGCCAACGTCCTGACTTTC. The rearrangement uses TRBV11-3 and TRBJ2-6, with D unclear. Germline CDR1 and CDR2: SGHNT and YENEEA. This CDR3 has 14 amino acids. Trimming stripped 5 bases from V and 2 bases from J, with 7 bases between.

The gene calls are TRBV6-4 and TRBJ2-1; a possible D gene is TRBD1 (6 bases). Germline-derived CDR1 and CDR2 are MRHNA and SNTAGT. The CDR3 contains 13 residues. Trimming cost V 6 bases and J 4 bases, with 10 bases left between them. CDR3 sequence (DNA): TGTGCCAGCAGCCGACAGGAGTACAATGAGCAGTTCTTC. This codes for CASSRQEYNEQFF.

The chain combines TRBV15 with TRBJ1-3; 10 nucleotides align to TRBD1. This CDR3 has 16 amino acids. The germline CDR1 and CDR2 sequences are LNHNV and YYDKDF (reference sequence). V shed 0 bases, J shed 4 bases, and the junction held 3 bases outside the gene matches. As DNA, the CDR3 is TGTGCCACCAGCAGAGACGACAGGGGGCACGGAAACACCATATATTTT. This encodes CATSRDDRGHGNTIYF.

This clone was recorded only once. This chain joins TRBV5-1 and TRBJ1-1, with D possibly being TRBD1 (5 bases). Trimming took off 4 bases at V and 6 bases at J, with 13 bases between the two ends. From germline, CDR1 is SGHRS and CDR2 YFSETQ. The CDR3 totals 13 residues. The CDR3 sequence: CASSRNGGSEAFF. CDR3 bases: TGCGCCAGCAGCCGCAACGGGGGATCTGAAGCTTTCTTT.